Sequencing of this TCR beta chain was carried out in a study of shared clonotypes between healthy human individuals. TCRdb keeps only in-frame clones here, not all; method: immunoSEQ multiplex PCR. This sample has around 2,100,000 clones; 85% to 95% occur once, and the top ten carry more than 0.9%. The naive CD8 fraction comprised CD45RO-negative cells positively selected for CCR7 and excluded terminally differentiated effector memory CD45RA+ cells. In germline, CDR1 is PRHDT, CDR2 FYEKMQ (reference sequence). J lost 2 bases, V lost 0 bases, and 3 bases had no gene match. The CDR3 spans 16 residues. The origin of this receptor is a man aged 18-30 years in good health. The sequencing sample was made of naive CD8+ T cells sorted from blood. The rearrangement uses TRBV13 and TRBJ2-1; 8 bases line up with TRBD2. The CDR3 sequence is CASSLGGGAPYNEQFF. The DNA for the CDR3 is TGTGCCAGCAGCTTAGGCGGGGGGGCCCCCTACAATGAGCAGTTCTTC.